These T cell receptor beta chains were read from a single sample in a study of control samples from healthy donors and cancer patients. Clones were sequenced by immunoSEQ multiplex PCR, and TCRdb holds only the in-frame ones, with some missing. The table includes over 200,000 clones, approximately 80% detected once. The sequencing input was PBMCs. The source of these receptors is a woman aged 60 to 75 with lung cancer. Each CDR3 is given with its conserved first and last residue. Fields, in order: D gene, clone size, J gene, V gene, CDR3 DNA, CDR3 protein. A D gene is named only where the DNA matches it firmly. Rows may omit the clone size; those that give it use once, few, many or a size class.

D: TRBD1; size: NA; J: TRBJ2-7; V: TRBV7-8; DNA: TGTGCCAGCAGCGAAAGAGACAGGGGGCTCTACGAGCAGTACTTC; CDR3: CASSERDRGLYEQYF
D: NA; size: NA; J: TRBJ1-6; V: TRBV7-2; DNA: TGTGCCAGCAGCTTAGCTGGGCGGTCACCCCTCCACTTT; CDR3: CASSLAGRSPLHF
D: TRBD1; size: NA; J: TRBJ2-1; V: TRBV9; DNA: TGTGCCAGCAGCCGATCCGGGACAGACCACAATGAGCAGTTCTTC; CDR3: CASSRSGTDHNEQFF
D: NA; size: NA; J: TRBJ2-7; V: TRBV15; DNA: TGTGCCACCAGCAGAGATCTTTGGGCGTGGGAGCAGTACTTC; CDR3: CATSRDLWAWEQYF
D: TRBD1; size: few; J: TRBJ2-3; V: TRBV19; DNA: TGTGCCAGTAGTATCGGGACAGGCACAGATACGCAGTATTTT; CDR3: CASSIGTGTDTQYF
D: TRBD1; size: few; J: TRBJ1-1; V: TRBV5-1; DNA: TGCGCCAGCAGCTCCGGACAGGGTGGAGCGAACACTGAAGCTTTCTTT; CDR3: CASSSGQGGANTEAFF
D: NA; size: NA; J: TRBJ1-5; V: TRBV24-1; DNA: TGTGCCACCAGTGCGGCGGGCCTTAATCAGCCCCAGCATTTT; CDR3: CATSAAGLNQPQHF
D: TRBD2; size: NA; J: TRBJ2-7; V: TRBV6-2/TRBV6-3; DNA: TGTGCCAGCAGTTATGGACTAGCGGGAGCGGGCGAGCAGTACTTC; CDR3: CASSYGLAGAGEQYF
D: TRBD1; size: NA; J: TRBJ2-5; V: TRBV27; DNA: TGTGCCAGCAGTTTAGGGTGGGACAGTATGGAGACCCAGTACTTC; CDR3: CASSLGWDSMETQYF
D: NA; size: NA; J: TRBJ2-1; V: TRBV19; DNA: TGTGCCAGTAGTATGTGGCGGTACAATGAGCAGTTCTTC; CDR3: CASSMWRYNEQFF
D: NA; size: NA; J: TRBJ1-5; V: TRBV5-5; DNA: TGTGCCAGCAGCTTGGGGCAGGTAATTGGCAATCAGCCCCAGCATTTT; CDR3: CASSLGQVIGNQPQHF